The clone carrying this T cell receptor (beta chain) has at least ten counts. The data derive from a study of neurological immune-mediated disorders. Sequencing of 15-18 subjects in each run yielded over 160 million TCR-beta sequences. TCRdb ran MiXCR on the 5' RACE reads and lists one entry per CDR3 protein. The table records around 100,000 distinct CDR3 sequences, roughly a tenth of them present only once. Time point meaning: longitudinal time-point 3. This TCR was recovered from a female donor with HTLV-1-associated myelopathy (HAM/TSP). The sequenced sample was PBMCs.

CDR3 region: CASRPSLAGNEQFF. The CDR3 DNA reads as TGCGCCAGCAGACCATCACTAGCGGGGAATGAGCAGTTCTTC. This rearrangement joins TRBV5-1 to TRBJ2-1; TRBD2 aligns across 10 bases. The CDR3 totals 14 residues. Trimming cost V 5 bases and J 7 bases; bases outside gene matches: 6. Germline loops: CDR1 SGHRS, CDR2 YFSETQ. The variable domain in full, with the rest retrieved from reference TRBV5-1 and TRBJ2-1, is KAGVTQTPRYLIKTRGQQVTLSCSPISGHRSVSWYQQTPGQGLQFLFEYFSETQRNKGNFPGRFSGRQFSNSRSEMNVSTLELGDSALYLCASRPSLAGNEQFFGPGTRLTVL.